This T cell receptor beta chain originates from a study of CD8 T cells in ankylosing spondylitis. Each TCR beta library was made by quantitative 5'-RACE that incorporated molecular barcodes. From the 5' RACE reads, TCRdb called clonotypes with MiXCR, one entry per CDR3 protein. The data contain hundreds of thousands of distinct CDR3 sequences, about 12% of them singletons. This clonotype was counted a few times. Its antigen remains unidentified. V was cut by 3 bases and J by 2 bases, with 5 bases left in between. The germline gives CDR1 DFQATT, CDR2 SNEGSKA (reference sequence). This CDR3 contains 11 residues. General observations from the study: Within matched ankylosing spondylitis synovial fluid, disease-linked clones were reportedly significantly enriched. A motif of eight highly homologous TCR beta variants was seen as apparently characteristic of ankylosing spondylitis blood.

The specimen was blood, either unsorted or a sorted T cell fraction (not recorded which). The chain joins TRBV20-1 to TRBJ2-7; D is unclear. The receptor was derived from a male donor with ankylosing spondylitis. The CDR3 sequence is CSASATYEQYF. The CDR3 DNA reads as TGCAGTGCTAGCGCGACCTACGAGCAGTACTTC.